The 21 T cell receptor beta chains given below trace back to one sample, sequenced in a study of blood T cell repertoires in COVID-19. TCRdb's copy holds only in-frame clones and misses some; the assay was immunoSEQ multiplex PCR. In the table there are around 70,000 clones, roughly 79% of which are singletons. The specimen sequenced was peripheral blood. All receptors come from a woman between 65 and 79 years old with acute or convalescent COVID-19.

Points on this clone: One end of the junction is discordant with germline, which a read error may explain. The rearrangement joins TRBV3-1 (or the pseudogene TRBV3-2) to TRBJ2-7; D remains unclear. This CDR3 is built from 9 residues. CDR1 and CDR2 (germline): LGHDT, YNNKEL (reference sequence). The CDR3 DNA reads TGTGCCAGCAGCCAAGGCCGAGCTTTC. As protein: CASSQGRAF.

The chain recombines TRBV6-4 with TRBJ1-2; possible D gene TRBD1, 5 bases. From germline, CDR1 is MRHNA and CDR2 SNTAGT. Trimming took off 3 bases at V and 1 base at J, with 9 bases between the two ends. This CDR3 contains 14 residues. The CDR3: CASSEGANNYGYTF. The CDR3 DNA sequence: TGTGCCAGCAGTGAAGGGGCAAATAACTATGGCTACACCTTC.

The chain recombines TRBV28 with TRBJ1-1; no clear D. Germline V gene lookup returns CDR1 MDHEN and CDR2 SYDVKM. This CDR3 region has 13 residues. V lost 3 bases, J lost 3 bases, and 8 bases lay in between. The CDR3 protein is CASSFPRYTEAFF. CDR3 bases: TGTGCCAGCAGTTTCCCCAGGTACACTGAAGCTTTCTTT.

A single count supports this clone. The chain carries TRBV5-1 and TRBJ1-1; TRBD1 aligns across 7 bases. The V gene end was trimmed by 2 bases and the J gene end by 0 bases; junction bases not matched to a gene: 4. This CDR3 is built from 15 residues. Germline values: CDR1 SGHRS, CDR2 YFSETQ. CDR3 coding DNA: TGCGCCAGCAGCTTTCGACAGGGAGTGAACACTGAAGCTTTCTTT. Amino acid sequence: CASSFRQGVNTEAFF.

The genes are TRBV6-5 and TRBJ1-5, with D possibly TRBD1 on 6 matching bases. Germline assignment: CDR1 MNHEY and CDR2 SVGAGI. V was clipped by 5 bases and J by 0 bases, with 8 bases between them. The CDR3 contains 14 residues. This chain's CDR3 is CASSRQVSNQPQHF. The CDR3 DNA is TGTGCCAGCAGTAGACAGGTTAGCAATCAGCCCCAGCATTTT.

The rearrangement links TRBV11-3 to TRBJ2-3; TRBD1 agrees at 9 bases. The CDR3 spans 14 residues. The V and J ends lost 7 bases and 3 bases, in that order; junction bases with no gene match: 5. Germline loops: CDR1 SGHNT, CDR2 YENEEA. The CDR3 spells CASTGTGWTDTQYF. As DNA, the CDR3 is TGTGCCAGCACGGGGACAGGGTGGACAGATACGCAGTATTTT. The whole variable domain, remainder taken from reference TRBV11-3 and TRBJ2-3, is EAGVVQSPRYKIIEKKQPVAFWCNPISGHNTLYWYLQNLGQGPELLIRYENEEAVDDSQLPKDRFSAERLKGVDSTLKIQPAELGDSAVYLCASTGTGWTDTQYFGPGTRLTVL.

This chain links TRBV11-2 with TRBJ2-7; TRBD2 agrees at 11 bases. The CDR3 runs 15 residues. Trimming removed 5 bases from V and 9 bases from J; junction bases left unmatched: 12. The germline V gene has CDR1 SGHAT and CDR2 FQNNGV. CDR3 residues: CASSRMGLAGGGQYF. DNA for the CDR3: TGTGCCAGCAGCCGAATGGGGCTAGCGGGAGGTGGGCAGTACTTC.

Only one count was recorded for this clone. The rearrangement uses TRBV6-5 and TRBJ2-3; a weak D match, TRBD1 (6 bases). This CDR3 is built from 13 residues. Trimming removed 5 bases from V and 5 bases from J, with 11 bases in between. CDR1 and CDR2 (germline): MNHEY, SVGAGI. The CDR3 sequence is CASSHYREDTQYF. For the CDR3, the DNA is TGTGCCAGCAGTCACTACAGGGAAGATACGCAGTATTTT.

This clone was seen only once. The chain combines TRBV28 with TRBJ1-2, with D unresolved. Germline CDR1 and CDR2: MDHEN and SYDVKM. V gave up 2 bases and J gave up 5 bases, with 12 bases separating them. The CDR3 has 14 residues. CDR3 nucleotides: TGTGCCAGCAGTTTAGTTTCAAGCGTATATGGCTACACCTTC. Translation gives CASSLVSSVYGYTF.

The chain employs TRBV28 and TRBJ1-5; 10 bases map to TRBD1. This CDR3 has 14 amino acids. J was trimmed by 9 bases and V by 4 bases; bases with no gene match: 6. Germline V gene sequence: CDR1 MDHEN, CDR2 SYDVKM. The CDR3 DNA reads TGTGCCAGCAGTTCCGGGACAGGGGTACGGCCCCAGCATTTT. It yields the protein CASSSGTGVRPQHF.

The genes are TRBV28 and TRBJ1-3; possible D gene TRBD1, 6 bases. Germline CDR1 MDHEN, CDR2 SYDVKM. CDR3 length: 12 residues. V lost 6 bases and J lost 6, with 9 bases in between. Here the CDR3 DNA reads TGTGCCAGCAGCTCAGGGGAAAACACCATATATTTT. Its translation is CASSSGENTIYF. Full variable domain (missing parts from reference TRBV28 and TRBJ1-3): DVKVTQSSRYLVKRTGEKVFLECVQDMDHENMFWYRQDPGLGLRLIYFSYDVKMKEKGDIPEGYSVSREKKERFSLILESASTNQTSMYLCASSSGENTIYFGEGSWLTVV.

CDR3 region: CASSRRRGLAGDENIQYF. The CDR3 nucleotides are TGTGCCAGCAGTCGTCGGCGGGGACTAGCGGGAGATGAAAACATTCAGTACTTC. The chain links TRBV6-6 to TRBJ2-4, with TRBD2 matching over 14 bases. Germline loops: CDR1 MNHNY, CDR2 SVGAGI (reference sequence). V trimming: 5 bases; J trimming: 5 bases; junction bases outside the gene matches: 11. The CDR3 spans 18 residues.

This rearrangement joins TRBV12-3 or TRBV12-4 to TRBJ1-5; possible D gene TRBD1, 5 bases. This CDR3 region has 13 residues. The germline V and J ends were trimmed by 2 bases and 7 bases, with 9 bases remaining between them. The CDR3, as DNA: TGTGCCAGCAGTTTAAGGGGAAGGCAGCCCCAGCATTTT. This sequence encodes CASSLRGRQPQHF.

The CDR3 is CASTSSRWGRAGETQYF. In DNA, the CDR3 is TGTGCCAGCACCTCTTCCCGTTGGGGCCGTGCGGGGGAGACCCAGTACTTC. J is TRBJ2-5 and V is TRBV7-9; TRBD2 might be the D (6 bases). V dropped 7 bases and J dropped 5 bases, with 26 bases sitting between them. CDR3 length: 17 amino acids. Per germline, CDR1 SEHNR and CDR2 FQNEAQ (reference sequence).

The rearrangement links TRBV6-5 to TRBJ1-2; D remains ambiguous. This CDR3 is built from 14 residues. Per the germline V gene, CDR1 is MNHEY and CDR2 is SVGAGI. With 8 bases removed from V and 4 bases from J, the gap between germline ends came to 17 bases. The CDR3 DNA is TGTGCCAGCCGGCCCACGCAGGAATTCTATGGCTACACCTTC. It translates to CASRPTQEFYGYTF.

The DNA for the CDR3 is TGTGCCAGCAGCCCAGCCGGCGGGAGAGAGACCCAGTACTTC. It translates to CASSPAGGRETQYF. The chain couples TRBV7-3 to TRBJ2-5; 7 nucleotides agree with TRBD2. Germline assignment: CDR1 SGHTA and CDR2 FQGTGA. CDR3 size: 14 residues. V gave up 5 bases and J gave up 4 bases; unmatched junction bases: 7.

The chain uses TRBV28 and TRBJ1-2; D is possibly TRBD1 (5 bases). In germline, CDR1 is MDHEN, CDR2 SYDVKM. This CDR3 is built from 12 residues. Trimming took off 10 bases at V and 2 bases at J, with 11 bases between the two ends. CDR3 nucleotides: TGTGCCACGACAGTCTTAAACTATGGCTACACCTTC. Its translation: CATTVLNYGYTF.

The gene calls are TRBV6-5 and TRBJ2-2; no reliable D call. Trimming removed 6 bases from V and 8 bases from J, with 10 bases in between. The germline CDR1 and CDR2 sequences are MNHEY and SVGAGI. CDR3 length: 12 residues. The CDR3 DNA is TGTGCCAGCAGCTATACCGAAGGGGAGCTGTTTTTT. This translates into CASSYTEGELFF.

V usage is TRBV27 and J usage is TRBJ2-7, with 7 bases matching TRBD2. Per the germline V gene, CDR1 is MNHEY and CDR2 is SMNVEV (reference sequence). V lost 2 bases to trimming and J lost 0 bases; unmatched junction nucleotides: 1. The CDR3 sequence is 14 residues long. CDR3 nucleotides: TGTGCCAGCAGTTTAGGACTAGGCTCCTACGAGCAGTACTTC. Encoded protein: CASSLGLGSYEQYF.

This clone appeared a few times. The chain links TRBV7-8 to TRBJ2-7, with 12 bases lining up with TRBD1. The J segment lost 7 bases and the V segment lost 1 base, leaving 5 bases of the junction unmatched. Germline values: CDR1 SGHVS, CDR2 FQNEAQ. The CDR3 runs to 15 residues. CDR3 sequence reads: CASSLGGTGGHEQYF. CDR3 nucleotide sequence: TGTGCCAGCAGCTTAGGGGGGACAGGGGGCCATGAGCAGTACTTC.

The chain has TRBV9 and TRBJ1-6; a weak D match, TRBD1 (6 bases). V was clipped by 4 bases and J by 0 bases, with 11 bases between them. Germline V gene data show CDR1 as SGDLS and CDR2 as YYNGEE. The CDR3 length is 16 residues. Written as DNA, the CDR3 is TGTGCCAGCAGCCCCGGACAGAGCTCCTATAATTCACCCCTCCACTTT. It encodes CASSPGQSSYNSPLHF.